Listed here are 2 T cell receptor beta chains from one sample, sequenced in a study of CD8 T cell repertoires and HIV-1 epitope variants. Assay used: immunoSEQ multiplex PCR; TCRdb lists only in-frame clones, some missing. The repertoire holds 2,500 to 3,000 clones, with around two thirds as singletons. Their target antigens are unknown. The sample consisted of cultured CD8+ T cells derived from PBMCs. Receptors were obtained from a male donor with HIV.

This clone was found a few times. The J gene is TRBJ2-7, the V gene TRBV9; D possibly corresponds to TRBD1 (6 bases). Trimming removed 1 base from V and 2 bases from J, with 13 bases in between. CDR3 length: 15 amino acids. Germline V gives CDR1 SGDLS, CDR2 YYNGEE. The CDR3 DNA is TGTGCCAGCAGCGTATCTGGGGACACCGCCTACGAGCAGTACTTC. It translates to CASSVSGDTAYEQYF.

The chain links TRBV7-9 to TRBJ2-7, with 9 positions matching TRBD1. The V segment lost 5 bases and the J segment 6 bases; nucleotides outside the gene matches: 11. The CDR3 is 15 residues long. Germline V CDR1 and CDR2: SEHNR, FQNEAQ (reference sequence). The CDR3 spells CASSQGTGRGREQYF. The CDR3 DNA sequence: TGTGCCAGCAGCCAGGGGACAGGGAGAGGTCGCGAGCAGTACTTC.